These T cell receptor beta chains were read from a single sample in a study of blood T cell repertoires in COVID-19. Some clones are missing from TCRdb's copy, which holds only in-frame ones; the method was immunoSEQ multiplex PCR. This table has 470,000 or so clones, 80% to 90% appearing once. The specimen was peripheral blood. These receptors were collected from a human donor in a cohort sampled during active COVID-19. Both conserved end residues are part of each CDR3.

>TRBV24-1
CATSSGGRDGAAEAFF
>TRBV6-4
CASNFTGAWRSPLHF
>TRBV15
CATSRRTSGSIDEQYF
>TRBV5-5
CASSLSWTVEIQGGYTF
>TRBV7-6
CASSQETGGEQYF
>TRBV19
CASSSSSGSFGFYEQYF
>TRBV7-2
CASSSSWEQFF
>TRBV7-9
CASSTQGQGVQYF
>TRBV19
CASRWGDATNEKLFF
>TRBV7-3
CASSPGLAGGVGTQYF
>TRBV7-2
CASSGQVGYEQYF
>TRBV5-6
CASSLTNAEAAFF
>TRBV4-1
CASSPVADSSYEQYF
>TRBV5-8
CASSLQGAGNQPQHF
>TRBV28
CASRASGEISYEQYF
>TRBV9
CASSARLASETGELFF
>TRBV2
CATRRVDNSPLHF
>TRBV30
CAWSVLITGNTEAFF
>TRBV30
CAWSRKTGVDYEQYF
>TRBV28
CASSSHPSSPRGYGYTF
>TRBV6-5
CASSYSMGPYEQYF
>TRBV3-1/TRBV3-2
CASSQGTSSGRTNEQFF
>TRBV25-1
CASSEYAAVNTEAFF